A single sample is the source of the 32 T cell receptor beta chains below, sequenced in a study of T-cell reconstitution after alpha-beta-depleted transplantation in children. This sample's TCRbeta library carried unique molecular identifier barcodes. TCRdb re-called the PCR reads through MiXCR, storing one row per CDR3 protein. The table lists 450,000 to 600,000 distinct CDR3 sequences, about 10% of them singletons, with about 2% in the top ten. Sequencing was performed on PBMCs, taken before TCRalphabeta/CD19-depleted stem cell transplant. The source is a child younger than 10 with inherited bone marrow failure, due to receive a stem cell transplant.

This clonotype was counted a few times. Here the CDR3 DNA reads TGTGCCAGCAGATTTAGTGCTGAGACAGGGTTCTTAGCCTACGAGCAGTACTTC. Its protein product is CASRFSAETGFLAYEQYF. The V gene is TRBV7-2, the J gene TRBJ2-7; 7 positions agree with TRBD1. The ends lost 6 bases at V and 2 bases at J; junction bases unmatched: 19. The CDR3 is 18 residues long. Per germline, CDR1 SGHTA and CDR2 FQGNSA.

In nucleotides, the CDR3 is TGCAGTGCTAGAGACCCCCGGGACGAATATGGCTACACCTTC. Amino acid sequence: CSARDPRDEYGYTF. This sequence joins TRBV20-1 and TRBJ1-2, with a possible D match to TRBD1 (5 bases). The length of the CDR3 is 14 residues. Trimming shortened V by 0 bases and J by 5 bases, and 13 bases separated the two germline ends. CDR1 is DFQATT, CDR2 SNEGSKA, per germline (reference sequence).

This chain joins TRBV7-9 and TRBJ2-3; no clear D. CDR1 SEHNR and CDR2 FQNEAQ come from the germline V gene (reference sequence). The CDR3 loop spans 14 amino acids. V was pared by 2 bases and J by 4 bases, with 10 bases between. As DNA, the CDR3 is TGTGCCAGCAGCTTACGGCCCGAAGCAGATACGCAGTATTTT. Amino acid sequence: CASSLRPEADTQYF.

This clonotype was observed many times. The chain uses TRBV27 and TRBJ1-5; a possible D gene is TRBD1 (6 bases). The CDR3 is 13 amino acids. The ends were cut back, 2 bases at V and 5 bases at J, with 7 bases in the middle. Germline loops: CDR1 MNHEY, CDR2 SMNVEV (reference sequence). In DNA form, the CDR3 reads TGTGCCAGCAGTTTAACAGGGTATCAGCCCCAGCATTTT. Amino acid sequence: CASSLTGYQPQHF.

In its sample, this clonotype was seen many times. This chain links TRBV7-2 with TRBJ2-7; 9 bases line up with TRBD2. The CDR3 spans 15 residues. CDR1 SGHTA and CDR2 FQGNSA come from the germline V gene. Germline trimming cut 5 bases from V and 6 bases from J; bases unmatched to any gene: 11. The CDR3 DNA sequence: TGTGCCAGCAGCATACCTAGCGGGACCGGGCCCGAGCAGTACTTC. The encoded protein is CASSIPSGTGPEQYF.

This clonotype was seen many times. The chain joins TRBV20-1 to TRBJ1-1, with D possibly TRBD1 on 5 matching bases. The CDR3 covers 14 residues. Germline V gives CDR1 DFQATT, CDR2 SNEGSKA (reference sequence). Between the trimmed V and J ends, which lost 0 bases and 5 bases, there was a span of 13 bases. CDR3 sequence (DNA): TGCAGTGCTAGAGATCAGGGTCTTCGGACTGAAGCTTTCTTT. Encoded protein: CSARDQGLRTEAFF.

This clonotype appeared many times. The chain combines TRBV12-3 or TRBV12-4 with TRBJ1-1; D is uncertain. V was shortened by 6 bases and J by 4 bases, with 15 bases between the two germline ends. The CDR3 spans 14 residues. CDR3 in amino acids: CASSPSLGATEAFF. The DNA of the CDR3 is TGTGCCAGCAGCCCCTCCCTCGGCGCCACTGAAGCTTTCTTT.

V is TRBV29-1 and J is TRBJ1-2; D is ambiguous. The germline gives CDR1 SQVTM, CDR2 ANQGSEA. The V gene lost 4 bases and the J gene lost 3 bases, with 15 bases spanning the gap. The CDR3 totals 14 residues. The chain's CDR3 is CSVASGPDYYGYTF. DNA of the CDR3: TGCAGCGTTGCGTCCGGACCAGACTACTATGGCTACACCTTC.

This clonotype was counted between two and nine times. This chain uses TRBV20-1 with TRBJ2-3; 11 bases fit TRBD2. J was trimmed by 1 base and V by 6 bases; bases with no gene match: 3. The CDR3 is made up of 14 amino acids. The germline V gene encodes CDR1 DFQATT and CDR2 SNEGSKA (reference sequence). CDR3 nucleotide sequence: TGCAGTGCCACTAGCGGGAGCGGCACAGATACGCAGTATTTT. Amino acids: CSATSGSGTDTQYF.

This clonotype was observed many times. The gene calls are TRBV29-1 and TRBJ2-3; D is undetermined. Germline values: CDR1 SQVTM, CDR2 ANQGSEA. V was trimmed by 6 bases and J by 9 bases, leaving 16 bases between them. The CDR3 consists of 12 residues. In DNA, the CDR3 is TGCAGCGTCCTGGGCTCGGCGGCGACGCAGTATTTT. This codes for CSVLGSAATQYF.

This clonotype was detected a few times. The V call is TRBV6-1, the J call TRBJ1-2; 8 bases line up with TRBD1. Germline values: CDR1 MNHNS, CDR2 SASEGT. V lost 7 bases to trimming and J lost 4 bases; unmatched junction nucleotides: 5. The CDR3 totals 13 residues. CDR3 DNA sequence: TGTGCCAGCATCTGGACAGGGATCTATGGCTACACCTTC. Its protein product is CASIWTGIYGYTF.

This clonotype occurred many times. This chain links TRBV4-3 with TRBJ2-1, with D perhaps TRBD2 (6 bases). Germline CDR1 and CDR2: LGHNA and YSLEER. Trimming left V 4 bases short and J 0 bases short, with 16 bases between. This CDR3 has 17 residues. CDR3 DNA sequence: TGCGCCAGCAGCCGCGGACTACCTCAGGCCTCCTACAATGAGCAGTTCTTC. Translated: CASSRGLPQASYNEQFF.

This clonotype occurred many times. J is TRBJ2-1 and V is TRBV24-1; D unclear. This CDR3 has 12 amino acids. V was pared by 9 bases and J by 5 bases, with 10 bases between. Germline V gene lookup returns CDR1 KGHDR and CDR2 SFDVKD. DNA for the CDR3: TGTGCCACCTCCGTGGCGGACAATGAGCAGTTCTTC. Residues: CATSVADNEQFF.

This clonotype was seen a few times. The chain uses TRBV19 and TRBJ2-7; weak D call: TRBD2 (6 bases). Trimming pared 3 bases from V and 0 bases from J, leaving 12 bases between. Germline CDR1 is LNHDA and CDR2 is SQIVND (reference sequence). The CDR3 covers 15 residues. This CDR3 is CASSMIAENSYEQYF. CDR3 in DNA: TGTGCCAGTAGTATGATAGCGGAAAACTCCTACGAGCAGTACTTC.

This clonotype was detected many times. CDR3 nucleotide sequence: TGTGCCAGCTCAGGAGAGCCGGGACTGAACACTGAAGCTTTCTTT. It codes for CASSGEPGLNTEAFF. The genes are TRBV19 and TRBJ1-1; perhaps TRBD1 as D (5 bases). Per the germline V gene, CDR1 is LNHDA and CDR2 is SQIVND (reference sequence). V gave up 9 bases and J gave up 0 bases, with 17 bases separating them. The CDR3 is made up of 15 amino acids.

The CDR3 protein is CASRADRAGANVLTF. The CDR3 DNA reads as TGTGCCAGCAGAGCCGACAGGGCTGGGGCCAACGTCCTGACTTTC. This chain connects TRBV2 to TRBJ2-6; 7 bases agree with TRBD1. V shed 6 bases and J 2 bases; nucleotides not matched to a gene: 4. The CDR3 spans 15 residues. CDR1 SNHLY and CDR2 FYNNEI come from the germline V gene. Based on the CDR3 plus reference TRBV2 and TRBJ2-6, the full variable domain is EPEVTQTPSHQVTQMGQEVILRCVPISNHLYFYWYRQILGQKVEFLVSFYNNEISEKSEIFDDQFSVERPDGSNFTLKIRSTKLEDSAMYFCASRADRAGANVLTFGAGSRLTVL.

This clonotype was observed at least ten times. This chain links TRBV4-3 with TRBJ2-1, with 7 nucleotides matching TRBD2. This CDR3 spans 16 amino acids. V trimming: 1 base; J trimming: 8 bases; junction bases outside the gene matches: 11. CDR1 is LGHNA, CDR2 YSLEER, per germline. Written as DNA, the CDR3 is TGCGCCAGCAGCCAAGGCCGGGACTACGTCCTGGATGAGCAGTTCTTC. This translates into CASSQGRDYVLDEQFF.

This clonotype has ten or more counts. The chain joins TRBV27 to TRBJ2-1, with TRBD2 as a possible D gene (6 bases). Between the trimmed V and J ends, which lost 5 bases and 0 bases, there was a span of 14 bases. From germline, CDR1 is MNHEY and CDR2 SMNVEV (reference sequence). This CDR3 contains 16 residues. CDR3 protein: CASSIRDSSSYNEQFF. In DNA, the CDR3 is TGTGCCAGCAGTATACGGGACTCGAGCTCCTACAATGAGCAGTTCTTC.

As concerns this clonotype: A much bigger clone sits one base away, suggesting this may be a read error. The V call is TRBV2, the J call TRBJ2-1, with D perhaps matching TRBD1 (5 bases). Germline V lookup: CDR1 SNHLY, CDR2 FYNNEI. The length of the CDR3 is 13 residues. CDR3: CASRVPGNNEQLF. The CDR3 bases are TGTGCCAGCAGGGTCCCAGGGAACAATGAGCAGTTATTC.

In this sample, this clonotype turned up many times. This chain connects TRBV28 to TRBJ2-1, with 7 bases aligning to TRBD1. Germline CDR1 MDHEN, CDR2 SYDVKM. The CDR3 contains 12 residues. After removal of 7 bases from V and 5 bases from J, the junction contained 2 bases not matched to a gene. The CDR3 region is CASTGQNNEQFF. DNA of the CDR3: TGTGCCAGCACGGGACAGAACAATGAGCAGTTCTTC.

This clonotype was seen many times. The chain carries TRBV29-1 and TRBJ2-1; D is unclear. The CDR3 runs to 16 residues. CDR1 is SQVTM, CDR2 ANQGSEA, per germline. V lost 3 bases and J lost 8, with 23 bases in between. The CDR3 reads CSVDGVRDRRVHEQFF. The CDR3 DNA is TGCAGCGTTGATGGGGTTAGAGATCGAAGGGTGCATGAGCAGTTCTTC.

This clonotype was seen ten or more times. The chain has TRBV28 and TRBJ2-3, with no clear D. V lost 3 bases, J lost 12 bases, and 10 bases lay in between. Germline CDR1 is MDHEN and CDR2 is SYDVKM. This CDR3 comprises 11 residues. The CDR3 nucleotides read TGTGCCAGCAGTTTCCGTCAGGAACAGTATTTT. Residues: CASSFRQEQYF.

This clonotype was observed a few times. This chain connects TRBV29-1 to TRBJ2-3, with TRBD1 matching over 10 bases. CDR3 length: 12 amino acids. Trimming took 6 bases from V and 9 from J; bases not matched to a gene: 6. Germline values: CDR1 SQVTM, CDR2 ANQGSEA. As DNA, the CDR3 is TGCAGCGTCGGGACAGGGGAGGGGACGCAGTATTTT. It yields the protein CSVGTGEGTQYF.

Ten or more counts support this clonotype. The V and J genes are TRBV30 and TRBJ2-5, with no clear D. The CDR3 extends over 10 amino acids. Germline CDR1 and CDR2: GTSNPN and SVGIG (reference sequence). The V and J ends lost 1 base and 5 bases respectively, with 2 bases between them. CDR3 sequence reads: CAWSGETQYF. CDR3 DNA sequence: TGTGCCTGGAGTGGTGAGACCCAGTACTTC.

At least ten counts were recorded for this clonotype. V and J are TRBV20-1 and TRBJ2-5; D is perhaps TRBD1 (5 bases). Per germline, CDR1 DFQATT and CDR2 SNEGSKA (reference sequence). Trimming stripped 1 base from V and 1 base from J, with 13 bases between. The CDR3 runs to 15 residues. The CDR3 here is CSARVPDSFQETQYF. CDR3 DNA sequence: TGCAGTGCTAGAGTTCCCGACAGCTTCCAAGAGACCCAGTACTTC.

This clonotype was observed at least ten times. This chain joins TRBV4-2 and TRBJ1-2; D unresolved. The CDR3 totals 15 residues. Between the trimmed V and J ends, which lost 5 bases and 3 bases, there was a span of 16 bases. The germline V gene encodes CDR1 LGHNA and CDR2 YNFKEQ. The DNA of the CDR3 is TGTGCCAGCAGCAAAAGGGATGATAGACACTATGGCTACACCTTC. It codes for CASSKRDDRHYGYTF.

This sequence joins TRBV4-3 and TRBJ2-3; TRBD1 agrees at 8 bases. Trimming took 3 bases from V and 4 from J; bases not matched to a gene: 6. The CDR3 loop spans 15 amino acids. Germline V gives CDR1 LGHNA, CDR2 YSLEER. The CDR3: CASSQQDRDPDTQYF. CDR3 sequence (DNA): TGCGCCAGCAGCCAGCAGGACAGGGATCCAGATACGCAGTATTTT.

This clonotype was picked up many times. The CDR3 reads CASSVGWGGAGELFF. DNA of the CDR3: TGTGCCAGCAGCGTAGGCTGGGGCGGGGCCGGGGAGCTGTTTTTT. The V gene is TRBV9, the J gene TRBJ2-2, with D tentatively TRBD2 (6 bases). CDR3 length: 15 residues. The V end lost 0 bases, the J end lost 6 bases, and 12 bases lay between the germline ends. CDR1 is SGDLS and CDR2 is YYNGEE in the germline V gene.

This clonotype was recorded many times. This chain connects TRBV4-3 to TRBJ2-1, with D perhaps TRBD2 (5 bases). V dropped 4 bases and J dropped 9 bases, with 19 bases sitting between them. This CDR3 contains 15 residues. CDR1 is LGHNA, CDR2 YSLEER, per germline. CDR3 in amino acids: CASSRTSIALGEQFF. The CDR3 DNA is TGCGCCAGCAGCCGTACCTCGATCGCACTAGGTGAGCAGTTCTTC.

This clonotype was counted at least ten times. The chain joins TRBV9 to TRBJ2-1; D not resolved. The germline V gene encodes CDR1 SGDLS and CDR2 YYNGEE. The CDR3 spans 12 residues. Trimming shortened V by 0 bases and J by 5 bases, and 3 bases separated the two germline ends. DNA of the CDR3: TGTGCCAGCAGCGTAGGACACAATGAGCAGTTCTTC. Its translation: CASSVGHNEQFF.

This clonotype was detected only a few times. The chain links TRBV6-5 to TRBJ2-7; TRBD2 matches 7 bases. The CDR3 is 14 residues long. The germline V gene encodes CDR1 MNHEY and CDR2 SVGAGI. Trimming at V came to 4 bases and at J to 6 bases, leaving 9 bases not matched to a gene. CDR3 bases: TGTGCCAGCAGTTCCGGGACTATGGGTTCCGAGCAGTACTTC. It is translated as CASSSGTMGSEQYF.

Only a few counts were recorded for this clonotype. The chain joins TRBV18 to TRBJ2-7; perhaps TRBD1 as D (5 bases). Germline-derived CDR1 and CDR2 are KGHSH and LQKENI. Trimming took 3 bases from V and 4 from J, leaving 10 bases between them. The CDR3 loop spans 13 amino acids. CDR3: CASSPTQGYEQYF. CDR3 sequence (DNA): TGTGCCAGCTCACCGACGCAGGGTTACGAGCAGTACTTC.